This T cell receptor beta chain was documented in a study of T cell responses to AZD1222 COVID-19 vaccine. Remarks on this clone: Its antigen is as yet unknown.

Sequenced by immunoSEQ multiplex PCR; TCRdb stores in-frame clones only, minus some. The sample lists about 86,000 clones; 70% to 90% were seen once. Whole-study results and caveats: There were vaccine-associated CD4 TCRs across spike, dominant at 160-218 and 743-854. Only a handful of AZD1222 recipients, six or seven in all, had baseline seropositivity.

This CDR3 has 11 residues. Germline V gene lookup returns CDR1 MRHNA and CDR2 SNTAGT. V shed 10 bases, J shed 12 bases, and the junction held 12 bases outside the gene matches. The sample here was peripheral blood, taken on day 0 of AZD1222 vaccination. J is TRBJ2-7 and V is TRBV6-4; TRBD1 matches 7 bases. This sequence originates from an adult in good health. The CDR3 region has the DNA TGTGCCACGGACAAGTCAGGGGGACGGTACTTC. It translates to CATDKSGGRYF.